This entry describes one TCR beta chain. This record belongs to a study of control samples from healthy donors and cancer patients. Profiled with immunoSEQ multiplex PCR; TCRdb holds only in-frame clones, not every one. This table has over 100,000 clones, 80% to 95% appearing once. Per the germline V gene, CDR1 is SGHKS and CDR2 is YYEKEE (reference sequence). V lost 1 base, J lost 0 bases, and 8 bases lay in between. The CDR3 is made up of 15 amino acids. The chain joins TRBV5-5 to TRBJ2-1, with D possibly being TRBD1 (6 bases). The sequencing input was blood. This receptor was obtained from a man aged 18 to 30 in good health. CDR3: CASSLRGNSYNEQFF. The CDR3, as DNA: TGTGCCAGCAGCTTGAGGGGGAACTCCTACAATGAGCAGTTCTTC.